The present TCR beta chain was sequenced within a study of blood T cells in healthy people across ages. Alongside a J-beta primer mix, a sample-barcoded 5' primer served in a second PCR lasting 7 to 11 cycles. TCRdb independently ran MiXCR on the 5' RACE reads; one entry per CDR3 protein. The sample records about 640,000 distinct CDR3 sequences, under 30% being singletons. In the case of this clonotype: What it binds is unknown.

Points from the study as a whole: Comparison with aged donors showed that long-lived donors had more naive CD4+ cells and higher diversity. Total diversity from one million sequenced T cells was likely underestimated.

A minimum of 5.5 micrograms of total RNA was extracted per sample. Trimming removed 6 bases at V and 8 bases at J, with 25 bases between. Per germline, CDR1 MDHEN and CDR2 SYDVKM. The CDR3 totals 16 residues. The chain recombines TRBV28 with TRBJ1-2, with a weak D call TRBD1 (6 bases). The sequence was collected from a woman aged 80 or over in good health. Material for sequencing was blood. The CDR3: CASSRAGALFSGGYTF. The CDR3 DNA reads as TGTGCCAGCAGCCGGGCGGGGGCCCTCTTTTCGGGCGGCTACACCTTC.